Sequencing of this T cell receptor beta chain was carried out in a study of CD8 T cells in Susac syndrome. Whole-study results and caveats: Only a relatively small number of individuals were included in the TCR sequencing and HLA analysis.

RNA was extracted with the RNeasy kit, and a quantity of roughly 0.5 to 1 ug was reverse transcribed using random hexamers. immunoSEQ multiplex PCR amplified TCR beta CDR3 across 54 Vbeta, 13 Jbeta. A single record per CDR3 protein comes from TCRdb applying MiXCR to the immunoSEQ multiplex PCR reads. The sample has 250,000 to 300,000 distinct CDR3 sequences; over 75% are singletons. Remarks on this clonotype: As yet, its antigen is unknown.

V lost 4 bases and J 5 bases, leaving 6 bases between the germline ends. From germline, CDR1 is SGDLS and CDR2 YYNGEE. The CDR3 consists of 12 residues. Sequencing of TCR beta drew on CD8+ and CD4+ T cells from blood. Control patients had untreated stable or active relapsing-remitting multiple sclerosis by revised McDonald criteria. The rearrangement joins TRBV9 to TRBJ1-4; D is uncertain. The sequencing sample was made of CD8+ T cells from PBMCs. This receptor was identified in a human donor with multiple sclerosis. The CDR3 here is CASSSTNEKLFF. The CDR3 nucleotides are TGTGCCAGCAGCTCCACCAATGAAAAACTGTTTTTT. The entire variable domain, with the rest obtained from reference TRBV9 and TRBJ1-4, is as follows: DSGVTQTPKHLITATGQRVTLRCSPRSGDLSVYWYQQSLDQGLQFLIQYYNGEERAKGNILERFSAQQFPDLHSELNLSSLELGDSALYFCASSSTNEKLFFGSGTQLSVL.